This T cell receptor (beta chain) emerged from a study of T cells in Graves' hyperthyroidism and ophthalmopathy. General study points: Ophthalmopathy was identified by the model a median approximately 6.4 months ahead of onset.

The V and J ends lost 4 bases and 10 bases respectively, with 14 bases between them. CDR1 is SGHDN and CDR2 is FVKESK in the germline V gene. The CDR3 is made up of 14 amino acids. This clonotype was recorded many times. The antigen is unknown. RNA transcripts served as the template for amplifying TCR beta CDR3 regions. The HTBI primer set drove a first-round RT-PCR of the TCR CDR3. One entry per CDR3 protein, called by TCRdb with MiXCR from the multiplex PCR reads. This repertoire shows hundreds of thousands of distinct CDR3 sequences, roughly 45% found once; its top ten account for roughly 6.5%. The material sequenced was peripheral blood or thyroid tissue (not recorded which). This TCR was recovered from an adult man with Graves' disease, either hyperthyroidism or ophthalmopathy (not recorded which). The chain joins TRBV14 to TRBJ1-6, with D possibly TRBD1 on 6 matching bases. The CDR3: CASSPQDRGSPLHF. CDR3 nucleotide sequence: TGTGCCAGCAGCCCCCAGGACAGAGGATCACCCCTCCACTTT. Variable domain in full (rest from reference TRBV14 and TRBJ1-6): EAGVTQFPSHSVIEKGQTVTLRCDPISGHDNLYWYRRVMGKEIKFLLHFVKESKQDESGMPNNRFLAERTGGTYSTLKVQPAELEDSGVYFCASSPQDRGSPLHFGNGTRLTVT.